One sample yielded the 25 T cell receptor beta chains listed below, sequenced in a study of blood T cell repertoires in COVID-19. Clones were read by immunoSEQ multiplex PCR, and TCRdb kept only the in-frame ones, dropping some. The sample lists around 300,000 clones; roughly 88% were seen once. The sample consisted of peripheral blood. These receptors originate from a woman between 50 and 59 years old with active or convalescent COVID-19.

This chain joins TRBV7-3 and TRBJ1-1; the match to TRBD1 covers 7 bases. This CDR3 contains 15 residues. Unmatched junction bases numbered 9, after V lost 5 bases and J lost 3 bases. Per the germline V gene, CDR1 is SGHTA and CDR2 is FQGTGA. CDR3 sequence reads: CASSPGTVGDTEAFF. CDR3 nucleotide sequence: TGTGCCAGCAGCCCCGGGACAGTCGGGGACACTGAAGCTTTCTTT. Drawing the rest from reference TRBV7-3 and TRBJ1-1, the complete variable domain is GAGVSQTPSNKVTEKGKYVELRCDPISGHTALYWYRQSLGQGPEFLIYFQGTGAADDSGLPNDRFFAVRPEGSVSTLKIQRTERGDSAVYLCASSPGTVGDTEAFFGQGTRLTVV.

This clone was counted a single time. The rearrangement links TRBV6-2 or TRBV6-3 to TRBJ2-1, with TRBD2 identical over 8 bases. The ends lost 5 bases at V and 8 bases at J; junction bases unmatched: 14. The CDR3 is made up of 16 amino acids. The V gene's germline CDR1 is MNHEY and CDR2 SVGEGT. The CDR3 DNA sequence: TGTGCCAGCAGTCTCACGGGGGGGCCCCTTGGGGATGAGCAGTTCTTC. Amino acids: CASSLTGGPLGDEQFF.

This clone was observed once. The chain joins TRBV6-5 to TRBJ1-1, with D possibly being TRBD1 (5 bases). Trimming took off 1 base at V and 6 bases at J, with 12 bases between the two ends. This CDR3 contains 14 residues. Germline CDR1 is MNHEY and CDR2 is SVGAGI. CDR3 sequence (DNA): TGTGCCAGCAGTTACTGGGGGGAAGGGGCTGAAGCTTTCTTT. It translates to CASSYWGEGAEAFF.

This clone is a singleton in its sample. The chain recombines TRBV24-1 with TRBJ2-4; D is possibly TRBD2 (6 bases). Trimming cost V 5 bases and J 5 bases, with 18 bases left between them. Per the germline V gene, CDR1 is KGHDR and CDR2 is SFDVKD. This CDR3 comprises 16 residues. CDR3 loop: CATSGSSTGGENIQYF. DNA for the CDR3: TGTGCCACCAGTGGGTCCTCGACGGGCGGGGAAAACATTCAGTACTTC.

The rearrangement uses TRBV6-6 and TRBJ2-3; D possibly corresponds to TRBD1 (6 bases). The CDR3 sequence is 13 residues long. CDR1 MNHNY and CDR2 SVGAGI come from the germline V gene (reference sequence). V gave up 7 bases and J gave up 7 bases, with 15 bases separating them. As DNA, the CDR3 is TGTGCCAGCAACAGGGATTTTGGAAATACGCAGTATTTT. This codes for CASNRDFGNTQYF.

This CDR3 reads CASSWSRSTDTQYF. DNA for the CDR3: TGTGCCAGCAGTTGGTCCCGGAGCACAGATACGCAGTATTTT. The rearrangement links TRBV27 to TRBJ2-3; no reliable D call. The V end was cut by 4 bases, the J end by 0 bases, with 8 bases between. Per germline, CDR1 MNHEY and CDR2 SMNVEV (reference sequence). The CDR3 is 14 amino acids.

The chain employs TRBV7-2 and TRBJ2-2, with TRBD2 identical over 7 bases. The V and J ends lost 2 bases and 0 bases, in that order; junction bases with no gene match: 6. The germline V gene has CDR1 SGHTA and CDR2 FQGNSA. CDR3 length: 17 amino acids. The CDR3 sequence is CASSLSIGLANTGELFF. CDR3 nucleotides: TGTGCCAGCAGCTTAAGTATAGGACTAGCGAACACCGGGGAGCTGTTTTTT.

The chain couples TRBV30 to TRBJ1-2, with D perhaps matching TRBD1 (6 bases). Between the trimmed V and J ends, which lost 1 base and 4 bases, there was a span of 16 bases. Germline CDR1 GTSNPN, CDR2 SVGIG (reference sequence). The CDR3 totals 15 residues. The CDR3 sequence is CAWSESPGAAYGYTF. The CDR3 bases are TGTGCCTGGAGTGAAAGTCCAGGGGCGGCCTATGGCTACACCTTC.

The chain employs TRBV6-5 and TRBJ1-2, with D perhaps matching TRBD1 (6 bases). Germline CDR1 MNHEY, CDR2 SVGAGI. The CDR3 contains 15 residues. Trimming took off 5 bases at V and 1 base at J, with 14 bases between the two ends. CDR3 protein: CASSRQVTVNYGYTF. CDR3 in DNA: TGTGCCAGCAGTCGACAGGTGACAGTTAACTATGGCTACACCTTC.

The chain carries TRBV4-1 and TRBJ2-7, with a tentative D call TRBD2 (7 bases). Between the trimmed V and J ends, which lost 4 bases and 2 bases, there was a span of 15 bases. Germline loops: CDR1 MGHRA, CDR2 YSYEKL. The CDR3 has 15 residues. The CDR3 coding sequence is TGCGCCAGCAGCCTTGGAGGGGGGGCCGCCTACGAGCAGTACTTC. Residues: CASSLGGGAAYEQYF.

V usage is TRBV9 and J usage is TRBJ2-1; TRBD2 matches at 10 bases. The trim removed 0 bases at V and 7 bases at J, leaving 10 bases unmatched. The CDR3 covers 17 residues. Germline values: CDR1 SGDLS, CDR2 YYNGEE. CDR3 sequence: CASSVGAGGPAENEQFF. CDR3 coding DNA: TGTGCCAGCAGCGTAGGAGCGGGAGGGCCGGCGGAGAATGAGCAGTTCTTC.

As for this clone: Other nucleotide sequences in the sample specify the same CDR3. The chain combines TRBV18 with TRBJ2-7; 7 nucleotides line up with TRBD1. Losses at the gene ends were 3 bases for V and 2 bases for J; bases not matched to a gene: 4. The CDR3 loop spans 14 amino acids. CDR1 KGHSH and CDR2 LQKENI come from the germline V gene. CDR3 protein: CASSPGTDTYEQYF. CDR3 DNA sequence: TGTGCCAGCTCACCTGGGACAGATACCTACGAGCAGTACTTC.

The V gene is TRBV9, the J gene TRBJ1-1; TRBD1 is a possible D gene (5 bases). Looked up from germline, CDR1 is SGDLS and CDR2 is YYNGEE. V lost 3 bases and J 0 bases, leaving 6 bases between the germline ends. The CDR3 consists of 13 residues. CDR3 sequence (DNA): TGTGCCAGCAGCGAAGGGGTGAACACTGAAGCTTTCTTT. Translating gives CASSEGVNTEAFF.

The chain recombines TRBV10-2 with TRBJ2-7; 8 bases align to TRBD1. This CDR3 contains 14 residues. V lost 4 bases and J lost 6; bases outside the gene matches: 8. The germline V gene has CDR1 WSHSY and CDR2 SAAADI. The CDR3 DNA follows: TGCGCCAGCAGTGGCTCGACAGGGGTCTCCGAGCAGTACTTC. It specifies CASSGSTGVSEQYF.

This clone was recorded once. The chain uses TRBV27 and TRBJ2-2; the match to TRBD2 covers 8 bases. The junction had 3 bases not matched to a gene; V was cut back by 3 bases and J by 0 bases. The germline CDR1 and CDR2 sequences are MNHEY and SMNVEV (reference sequence). This CDR3 is 16 amino acids long. CDR3 region: CASSFVAGTNTGELFF. The CDR3 DNA reads TGTGCCAGCAGTTTTGTAGCGGGAACGAACACCGGGGAGCTGTTTTTT.

The chain links TRBV5-1 to TRBJ1-1; maybe TRBD1 (6 bases). Trimming shortened V by 3 bases and J by 4 bases, and 16 bases separated the two germline ends. Germline values: CDR1 SGHRS, CDR2 YFSETQ. The CDR3 length is 15 residues. The CDR3 region has the DNA TGCGCCAGCAGCTCAATTAGTACAGGGTCCACTGAAGCTTTCTTT. Its translation: CASSSISTGSTEAFF.

The chain carries TRBV18 and TRBJ1-1, with D maybe TRBD1 (6 bases). Trimming removed 3 bases at V and 7 bases at J, with 9 bases between. The germline CDR1 and CDR2 sequences are KGHSH and LQKENI. This CDR3 has 12 residues. The CDR3 nucleotides are TGTGCCAGCTCACCGAACAGGGTTGAAGCTTTCTTT. Its protein product is CASSPNRVEAFF.

This clone was detected once. The rearrangement joins TRBV9 to TRBJ2-7; 7 bases match TRBD1. This CDR3 has 15 residues. V lost 4 bases to trimming and J lost 4 bases; unmatched junction nucleotides: 11. CDR1 and CDR2 (germline): SGDLS, YYNGEE. DNA of the CDR3: TGTGCCAGCAGCATTACCGGGACAGAAGGATACGAGCAGTACTTC. It specifies CASSITGTEGYEQYF.

V and J are TRBV11-2 and TRBJ1-1, with a possible D match to TRBD1 (6 bases). This CDR3 spans 13 amino acids. V dropped 5 bases and J dropped 3 bases, with 10 bases sitting between them. Looked up from germline, CDR1 is SGHAT and CDR2 is FQNNGV. The CDR3 sequence is CASSMRQDTEAFF. DNA for the CDR3: TGTGCCAGCAGCATGAGACAGGACACTGAAGCTTTCTTT.

This clone came up once. The same CDR3 also results from other DNA sequences found in this sample. The CDR3 loop is CASSFSSGNTIYF. The CDR3 coding sequence is TGTGCCAGCAGTTTTAGCTCTGGAAACACCATATATTTT. The rearrangement joins TRBV28 to TRBJ1-3; no firm D call. The CDR3 contains 13 residues. CDR1 and CDR2 from the germline V gene are MDHEN and SYDVKM. V was shortened by 3 bases and J by 0 bases, with 3 bases between the two germline ends.

The chain links TRBV18 to TRBJ1-4; 7 bases fit TRBD1. Per the germline V gene, CDR1 is KGHSH and CDR2 is LQKENI. This CDR3 region has 15 residues. V gave up 2 bases and J gave up 7 bases; unmatched junction bases: 7. The CDR3 here is CASSPTLQGLEKLFF. CDR3 DNA: TGTGCCAGCTCACCAACATTACAGGGGCTTGAAAAACTGTTTTTT.

This chain joins TRBV7-8 and TRBJ2-7; weak D call: TRBD2 (6 bases). From germline, CDR1 is SGHVS and CDR2 FQNEAQ. The CDR3 extends over 15 amino acids. V was trimmed by 4 bases and J by 4 bases, leaving 17 bases between them. CDR3 sequence: CASSSAGTLLYEQYF. CDR3 sequence (DNA): TGTGCCAGCAGCTCCGCCGGGACTCTTTTGTACGAGCAGTACTTC.

This chain joins TRBV6-7 and TRBJ1-5, with a tentative D call TRBD1 (6 bases). TRBV6-7 is recorded as an ORF, its role being uncertain. CDR3 size: 18 residues. Trimming removed 3 bases at V and 6 bases at J, with 24 bases between. CDR3 in DNA: TGTGCCAGCAGTTATAGCGGGGGGTGGGACACTACTTTTCAGCCCCAGCATTTT. Amino acid sequence: CASSYSGGWDTTFQPQHF.

In this sample, this clone turned up once. The V call is TRBV2, the J call TRBJ1-1, with 8 positions matching TRBD1. Germline CDR1 SNHLY, CDR2 FYNNEI. V was pared by 6 bases and J by 0 bases, with 3 bases of the junction left unmatched. The CDR3 has 14 amino acids. In nucleotides, the CDR3 is TGTGCCAGCAGCCCGGGACAGGTGAACACTGAAGCTTTCTTT. Translating it yields CASSPGQVNTEAFF.

V is TRBV4-2 and J is TRBJ1-5, with D perhaps matching TRBD1 (5 bases). The CDR3 totals 15 residues. Germline CDR1 reads LGHNA; CDR2 reads YNFKEQ. V shed 1 base and J shed 4 bases, with 11 bases lying between them. The CDR3 sequence: CASSQGLQGNQPQHF. DNA of the CDR3: TGTGCCAGCAGCCAAGGTTTGCAGGGTAATCAGCCCCAGCATTTT.